This record concerns one TCR beta chain sequence. Its antigen specificity is not known. There are no base qualities to consult, and no much larger clone falls within one base. The data stem from a study of T cell clonotyping in hematopoietic cell transplantation (dated by TCRdb to the early 2020s). As for the study more broadly: Pretransplant recipient samples were obtained after cytoreduction. In the study, approximately 140 blood samples were gathered from 35 consecutive transplant recipients and their related donors. Recruitment of patients was conducted between 2015 and January 2017, and follow-up was continued until late 2020 or death. Broad study findings and their caveats: A decrease in recipient TCR diversity was observed after transplant, and a progressive increase in pathologically expanded clonotypes was seen from day 30 to day 180. Recipient repertoires showed only a small fraction of overlap with donor repertoires, and over 97% appeared de novo at the given depth. Broader posttransplant TCR repertoire diversity was predicted by donor and pretransplant recipient Inverse Simpson Index values. The sample size was limited, and because cells were not sorted, the contributions of CD4 and CD8 repertoires could not be separated.

From a lookup of the germline V gene, CDR1 and CDR2 are SQVTM and ANQGSEA. Trimming removed 4 bases from V and 7 bases from J; the gene matches leave 5 bases unexplained. The CDR3 holds 13 amino acids from the cysteine to the phenylalanine. The DNA shown is the 39-base CDR3, in frame from base 1. Taken with the paper, the label for time point translates to: recipient sample about 28 days before transplant, after cytoreduction. Blood from recipients was drawn roughly 28 days before transplant, then again at days 30, 100 and 180 after transplant. Using Nuclei Lysis Solution, genomic DNA was extracted from unfractionated peripheral blood mononuclear cells that were either fresh or cryopreserved. TCR beta CDR3 regions were amplified from genomic DNA with the immunoSEQ assay, a bias-controlled multiplex PCR using V- and J-specific primers. A proprietary barcode and Illumina adapter sequences were added to the CDR3 amplicons in a second PCR step. An Illumina MiSeq instrument was used to sequence the CDR3 libraries. On the study's bioinformatics: Export and quality control were done with immunoSEQ Analyzer 3.0, while downstream analyses used R Bioconductor and Immunarch. Only productive rearrangements within the normalized downsampled data set were used in the calculation of repertoire metrics. In the normalized cohort, clonotypes with more than 5 templates were defined as pathologically expanded. Repertoire diversity was measured with the Inverse Simpson Index. CMV-specificity analyses were carried out on the non-normalized data set to capture all clonotypes. Sourced from immuneACCESS, this table was stored by TCRdb with only in-frame sequences that have V and J called. A share of the clones is absent; for the studies checked, an unresolved V gene accounts for under half, and the remainder has no known explanation. V, J and clone size are taken as reported in that table, and D and trimming were inferred from the DNA itself. The sample table shows over 25,000 clones, and over 65% are seen once. The leading ten clones occupy roughly 6.8% of the sample.

The rearrangement joined TRBV29-1 to TRBJ2-3; TRBD1 aligns with 10 central bases. This TCR was sampled from a woman in her 30s with chronic myeloid leukemia. Some clones in this sample may be carry-over from other donors' samples. This material consisted of peripheral blood mononuclear cells, taken before stem cell transplant. The CDR3 loop reads CSVATGGMNTQYF. The DNA reads as follows: TGCAGCGTTGCGACAGGGGGCATGAATACGCAGTATTTT.